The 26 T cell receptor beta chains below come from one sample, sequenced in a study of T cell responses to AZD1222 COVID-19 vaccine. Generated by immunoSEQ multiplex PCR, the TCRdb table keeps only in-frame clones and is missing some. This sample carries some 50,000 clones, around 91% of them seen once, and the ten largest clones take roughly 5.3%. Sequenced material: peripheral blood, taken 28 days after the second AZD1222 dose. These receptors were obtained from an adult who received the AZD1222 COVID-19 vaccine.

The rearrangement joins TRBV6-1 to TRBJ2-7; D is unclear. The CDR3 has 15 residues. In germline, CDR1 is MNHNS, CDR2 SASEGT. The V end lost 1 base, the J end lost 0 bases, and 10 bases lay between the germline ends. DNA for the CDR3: TGTGCCAGCAGTGAAGAACCTGTCGACTCCTACGAGCAGTACTTC. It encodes CASSEEPVDSYEQYF.

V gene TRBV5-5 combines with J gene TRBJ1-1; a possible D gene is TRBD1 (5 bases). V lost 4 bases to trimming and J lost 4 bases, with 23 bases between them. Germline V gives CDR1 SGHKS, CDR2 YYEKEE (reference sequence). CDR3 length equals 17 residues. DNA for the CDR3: TGTGCCAGCAGCCGGACACTGAGAGGGGAGGTCACCACTGAAGCTTTCTTT. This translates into CASSRTLRGEVTTEAFF.

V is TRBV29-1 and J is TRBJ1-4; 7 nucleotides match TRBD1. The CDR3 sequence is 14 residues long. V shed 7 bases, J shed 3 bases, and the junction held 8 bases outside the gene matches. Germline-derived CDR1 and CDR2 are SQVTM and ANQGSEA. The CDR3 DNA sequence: TGCAGCGCCGGAGGGGGCAGGGCTAATGAAAAACTGTTTTTT. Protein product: CSAGGGRANEKLFF.

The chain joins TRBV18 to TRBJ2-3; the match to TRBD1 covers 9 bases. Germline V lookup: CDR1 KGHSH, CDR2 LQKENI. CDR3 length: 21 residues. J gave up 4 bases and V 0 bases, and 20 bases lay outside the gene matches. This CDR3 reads CASSPPARDRVFLRRPDTQYF. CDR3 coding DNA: TGTGCCAGCTCACCACCGGCGAGGGACAGGGTTTTTTTACGGCGTCCAGATACGCAGTATTTT.

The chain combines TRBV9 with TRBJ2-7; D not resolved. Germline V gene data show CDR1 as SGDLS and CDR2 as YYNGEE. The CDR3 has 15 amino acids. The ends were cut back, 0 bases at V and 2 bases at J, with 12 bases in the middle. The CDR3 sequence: CASSVALSPPYEQYF. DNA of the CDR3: TGTGCCAGCAGCGTAGCTCTCTCTCCCCCCTACGAGCAGTACTTC.

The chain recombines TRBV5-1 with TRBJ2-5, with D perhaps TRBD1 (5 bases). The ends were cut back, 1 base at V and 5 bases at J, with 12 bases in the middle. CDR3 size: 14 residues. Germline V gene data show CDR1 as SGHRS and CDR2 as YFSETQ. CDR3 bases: TGCGCCAGCAGCTTGAGGGGAAGTATCGAGACCCAGTACTTC. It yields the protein CASSLRGSIETQYF.

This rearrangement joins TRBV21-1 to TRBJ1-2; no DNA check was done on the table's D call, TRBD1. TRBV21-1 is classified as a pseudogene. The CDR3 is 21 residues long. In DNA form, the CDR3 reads TGTGCCAGCAGCAAAGAGGGAATCACTCCGGGACAGGGGGCTGGGAACTATGGCTACACCTTC. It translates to CASSKEGITPGQGAGNYGYTF.

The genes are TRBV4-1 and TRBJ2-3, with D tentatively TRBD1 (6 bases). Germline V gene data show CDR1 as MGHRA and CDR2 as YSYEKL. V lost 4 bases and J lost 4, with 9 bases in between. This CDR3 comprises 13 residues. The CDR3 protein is CASSPWGPDTQYF. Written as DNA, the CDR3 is TGCGCCAGCAGCCCATGGGGGCCAGATACGCAGTATTTT.

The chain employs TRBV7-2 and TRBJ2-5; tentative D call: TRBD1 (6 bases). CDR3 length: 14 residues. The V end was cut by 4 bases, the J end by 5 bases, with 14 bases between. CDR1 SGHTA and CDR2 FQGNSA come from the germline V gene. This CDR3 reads CASSSGHVRETQYF. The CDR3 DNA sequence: TGTGCCAGCAGCTCGGGACACGTGAGGGAGACCCAGTACTTC.

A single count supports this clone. CDR3 coding DNA: TGTGCCAGCGAAAAAAGGGGACAGACTTATGGAGCTTTCTTT. Translating it yields CASEKRGQTYGAFF. The chain combines TRBV6-5 with TRBJ1-1; 7 bases agree with TRBD1. The germline V gene has CDR1 MNHEY and CDR2 SVGAGI. The CDR3 is 14 amino acids. Trimming took 8 bases from V and 10 from J; bases not matched to a gene: 16.

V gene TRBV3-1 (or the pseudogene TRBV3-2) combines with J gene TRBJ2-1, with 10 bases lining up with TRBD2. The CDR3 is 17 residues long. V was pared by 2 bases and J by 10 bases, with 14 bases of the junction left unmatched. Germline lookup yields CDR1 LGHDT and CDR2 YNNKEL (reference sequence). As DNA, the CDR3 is TGTGCCAGCAGCCAATCCGCGGCTAGCGGGAGCCGGGGGGAGCAGTTCTTC. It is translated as CASSQSAASGSRGEQFF.

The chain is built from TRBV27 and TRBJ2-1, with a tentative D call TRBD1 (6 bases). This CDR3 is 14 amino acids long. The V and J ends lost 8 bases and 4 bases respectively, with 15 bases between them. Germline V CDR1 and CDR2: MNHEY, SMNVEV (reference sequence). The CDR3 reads CASAGDGTYNEQFF. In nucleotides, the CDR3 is TGTGCCAGCGCAGGGGACGGCACTTACAATGAGCAGTTCTTC.

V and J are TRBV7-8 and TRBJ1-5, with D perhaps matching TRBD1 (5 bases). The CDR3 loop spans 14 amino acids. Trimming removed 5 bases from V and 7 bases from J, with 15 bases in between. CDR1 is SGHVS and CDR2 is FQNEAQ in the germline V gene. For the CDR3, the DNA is TGTGCCAGCAGCGGAGGGGCAGGGATGCAGCCCCAGCATTTT. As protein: CASSGGAGMQPQHF.

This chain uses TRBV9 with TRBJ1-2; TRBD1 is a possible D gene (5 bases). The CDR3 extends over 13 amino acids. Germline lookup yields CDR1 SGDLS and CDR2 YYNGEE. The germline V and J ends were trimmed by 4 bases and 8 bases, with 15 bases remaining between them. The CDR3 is CASSFTGEGGYTF. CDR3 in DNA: TGTGCCAGCAGCTTTACAGGTGAAGGCGGCTACACCTTC.

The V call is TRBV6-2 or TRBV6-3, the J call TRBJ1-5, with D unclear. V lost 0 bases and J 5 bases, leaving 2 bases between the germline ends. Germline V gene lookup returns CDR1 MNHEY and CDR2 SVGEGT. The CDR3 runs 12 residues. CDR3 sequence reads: CASSYSHQPQHF. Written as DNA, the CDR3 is TGTGCCAGCAGTTACTCGCATCAGCCCCAGCATTTT.

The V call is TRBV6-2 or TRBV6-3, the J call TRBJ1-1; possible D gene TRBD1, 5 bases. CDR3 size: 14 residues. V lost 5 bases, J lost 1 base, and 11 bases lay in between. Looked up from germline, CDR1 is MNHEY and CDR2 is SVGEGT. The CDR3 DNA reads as TGTGCCAGCAGTCGGGACTTCGCGAACACTGAAGCTTTCTTT. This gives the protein CASSRDFANTEAFF.

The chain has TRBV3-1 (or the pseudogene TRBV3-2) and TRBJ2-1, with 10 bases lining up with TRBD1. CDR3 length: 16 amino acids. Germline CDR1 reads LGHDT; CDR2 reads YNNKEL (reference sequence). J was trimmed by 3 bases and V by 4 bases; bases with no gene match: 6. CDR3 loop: CASSLDRGRLYNEQFF. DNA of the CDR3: TGTGCCAGCAGCCTTGACAGGGGGCGGCTCTACAATGAGCAGTTCTTC.

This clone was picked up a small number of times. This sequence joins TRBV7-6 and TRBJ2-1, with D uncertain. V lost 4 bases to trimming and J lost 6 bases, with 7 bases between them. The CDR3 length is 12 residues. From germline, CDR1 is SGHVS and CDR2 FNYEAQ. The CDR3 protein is CASSSRSNEQFF. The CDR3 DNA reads TGTGCCAGCAGCTCCCGGAGCAATGAGCAGTTCTTC.

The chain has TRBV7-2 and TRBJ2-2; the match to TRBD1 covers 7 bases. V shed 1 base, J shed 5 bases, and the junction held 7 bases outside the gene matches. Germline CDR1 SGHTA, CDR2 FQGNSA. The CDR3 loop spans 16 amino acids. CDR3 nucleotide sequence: TGTGCCAGCAGCTTAGTGGGACAGTACGGGACCGGGGAGCTGTTTTTT. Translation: CASSLVGQYGTGELFF.

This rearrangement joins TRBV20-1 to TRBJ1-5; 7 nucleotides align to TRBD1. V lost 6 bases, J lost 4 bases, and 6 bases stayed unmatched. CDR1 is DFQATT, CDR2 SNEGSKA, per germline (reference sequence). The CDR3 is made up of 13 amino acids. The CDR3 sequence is CSASGQANQPQHF. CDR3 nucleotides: TGCAGTGCCAGTGGACAGGCTAATCAGCCCCAGCATTTT.

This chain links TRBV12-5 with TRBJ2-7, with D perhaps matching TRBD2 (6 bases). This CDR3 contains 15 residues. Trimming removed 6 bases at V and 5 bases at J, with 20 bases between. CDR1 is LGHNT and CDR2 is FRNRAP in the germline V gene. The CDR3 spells CASGKGVGGSDEQYF. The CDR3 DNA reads TGTGCTAGTGGAAAAGGTGTGGGGGGAAGCGACGAGCAGTACTTC.

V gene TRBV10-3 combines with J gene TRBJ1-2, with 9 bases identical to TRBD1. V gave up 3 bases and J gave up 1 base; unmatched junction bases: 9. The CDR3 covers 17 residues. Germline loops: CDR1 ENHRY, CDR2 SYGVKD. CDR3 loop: CAISEKFGTGINYGYTF. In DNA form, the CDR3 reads TGTGCCATCAGTGAAAAGTTCGGGACAGGGATTAACTATGGCTACACCTTC.

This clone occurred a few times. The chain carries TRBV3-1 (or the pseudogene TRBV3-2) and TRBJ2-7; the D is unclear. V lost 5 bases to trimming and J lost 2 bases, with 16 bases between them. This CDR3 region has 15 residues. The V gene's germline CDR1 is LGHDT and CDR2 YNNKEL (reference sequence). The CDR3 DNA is TGTGCCAGCAGCGGTATGTTTACATACACCTACGAGCAGTACTTC. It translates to CASSGMFTYTYEQYF.

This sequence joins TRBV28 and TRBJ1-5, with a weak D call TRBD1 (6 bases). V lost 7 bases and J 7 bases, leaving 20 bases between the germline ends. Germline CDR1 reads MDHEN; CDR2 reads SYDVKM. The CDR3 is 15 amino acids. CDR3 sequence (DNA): TGTGCCAGCAACTCTCCGGGGGGGCGCGGACAGCCCCAGCATTTT. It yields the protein CASNSPGGRGQPQHF.

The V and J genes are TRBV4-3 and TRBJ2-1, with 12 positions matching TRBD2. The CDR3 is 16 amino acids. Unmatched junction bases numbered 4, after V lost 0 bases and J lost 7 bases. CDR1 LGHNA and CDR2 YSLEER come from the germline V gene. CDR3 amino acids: CASSQDGLAGGNEQFF. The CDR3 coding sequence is TGCGCCAGCAGCCAAGATGGGCTAGCGGGAGGGAATGAGCAGTTCTTC.

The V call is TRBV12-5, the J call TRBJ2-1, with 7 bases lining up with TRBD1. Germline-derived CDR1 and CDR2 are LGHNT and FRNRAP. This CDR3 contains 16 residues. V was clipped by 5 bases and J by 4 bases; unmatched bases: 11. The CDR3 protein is CASGPAQGVRYNEQFF. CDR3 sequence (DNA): TGTGCTAGTGGTCCCGCCCAGGGGGTTCGGTACAATGAGCAGTTCTTC.